The 15 T cell receptor beta chains reported below all come from one sample, sequenced in a study of shared T cell receptors in the human thymus. Clones were read by immunoSEQ multiplex PCR, and TCRdb kept only the in-frame ones, dropping some. Among approximately 580,000 clones listed, around three quarters were seen once. The data also belong to a second study, concerning human thymus T cells.

The sample consisted of thymocytes. The receptors were sampled from a boy under three years old with a congenital heart defect.

The chain combines TRBV5-1 with TRBJ2-2; tentative D call: TRBD1 (6 bases). There are 14 residues in the CDR3. Trimming took 2 bases from V and 6 from J, leaving 11 bases between them. Germline CDR1 and CDR2: SGHRS and YFSETQ. The CDR3 DNA follows: TGCGCCAGCAGCTTTAACAGGGTAGCCGGGGAGCTGTTTTTT. Its protein product is CASSFNRVAGELFF.

This clone was seen a single time. The gene calls are TRBV7-3 and TRBJ2-3; TRBD1 aligns across 10 bases. CDR1 SGHTA and CDR2 FQGTGA come from the germline V gene. V lost 4 bases to trimming and J lost 7 bases; unmatched junction nucleotides: 5. This CDR3 has 14 residues. Here the CDR3 reads CASSYGTGENTQYF. The CDR3 nucleotides read TGTGCCAGCAGCTATGGGACAGGGGAGAATACGCAGTATTTT. The entire variable domain, with the rest obtained from reference TRBV7-3 and TRBJ2-3, is as follows: GAGVSQTPSNKVTEKGKYVELRCDPISGHTALYWYRQSLGQGPEFLIYFQGTGAADDSGLPNDRFFAVRPEGSVSTLKIQRTERGDSAVYLCASSYGTGENTQYFGPGTRLTVL.

J is TRBJ2-7 and V is TRBV30; tentatively, D is TRBD2 (5 bases). This CDR3 is 14 amino acids long. CDR1 is GTSNPN, CDR2 SVGIG, per germline (reference sequence). CDR3 bases: TGTGCGACTACCTACCAGAAGGGTCGGGACGAGCAGTACTTC. Translating gives CATTYQKGRDEQYF.

V is TRBV4-3 and J is TRBJ2-7, with 7 nucleotides matching TRBD2. The germline gives CDR1 LGHNA, CDR2 YSLEER. The CDR3 runs 14 residues. V was clipped by 4 bases and J by 2 bases; unmatched bases: 5. The CDR3 loop reads CASSPGLLTYEQYF. The CDR3 nucleotides are TGCGCCAGCAGCCCGGGACTACTAACCTACGAGCAGTACTTC.

This chain joins TRBV15 and TRBJ2-7, with 14 bases matching TRBD2. V lost 0 bases to trimming and J lost 6 bases; unmatched junction nucleotides: 13. This CDR3 is 19 amino acids long. CDR1 is LNHNV and CDR2 is YYDKDF in the germline V gene (reference sequence). DNA of the CDR3: TGTGCCACCAGCAGAGATAAGATACGGACTAGCGGGAGGACTGCCGAGCAGTACTTC. This codes for CATSRDKIRTSGRTAEQYF.

The rearrangement joins TRBV4-3 to TRBJ1-1; 8 positions agree with TRBD1. Germline values: CDR1 LGHNA, CDR2 YSLEER. J lost 6 bases, V lost 5 bases, and 5 bases had no gene match. The CDR3 runs to 13 residues. CDR3 sequence: CASSRTGISEAFF. The CDR3 DNA sequence: TGCGCCAGCAGCAGGACAGGGATCTCTGAAGCTTTCTTT.

The chain employs TRBV27 and TRBJ2-7, with 13 bases matching TRBD2. V shed 5 bases, J shed 5 bases, and the junction held 9 bases outside the gene matches. This CDR3 comprises 16 residues. Per the germline V gene, CDR1 is MNHEY and CDR2 is SMNVEV (reference sequence). The CDR3 reads CASSPGLAGPRDEQYF. CDR3 nucleotides: TGTGCCAGCAGTCCGGGACTAGCGGGGCCCCGAGACGAGCAGTACTTC.

This sequence joins TRBV13 and TRBJ2-7; TRBD1 matches at 7 bases. CDR3 length: 16 amino acids. The J segment lost 2 bases and the V segment lost 1 base, leaving 8 bases of the junction unmatched. Germline assignment: CDR1 PRHDT and CDR2 FYEKMQ (reference sequence). The DNA of the CDR3 is TGTGCCAGCAGCTTAGTTCCGGGACAGTTTACCTACGAGCAGTACTTC. This gives the protein CASSLVPGQFTYEQYF.

The chain recombines TRBV7-3 with TRBJ2-7, with D perhaps TRBD2 (5 bases). The V end was cut by 2 bases, the J end by 6 bases, with 20 bases between. Germline V gene lookup returns CDR1 SGHTA and CDR2 FQGTGA. The CDR3 loop spans 16 amino acids. CDR3 residues: CASSLPRAKRNCEQYF. CDR3 DNA sequence: TGTGCCAGCAGCTTACCCCGGGCCAAGCGGAATTGCGAGCAGTACTTC.

The rearrangement joins TRBV6-1 to TRBJ2-3; possible D gene TRBD1, 6 bases. V was pared by 4 bases and J by 1 base, with 18 bases between. Germline V gene lookup returns CDR1 MNHNS and CDR2 SASEGT. The CDR3 has 17 amino acids. The CDR3 spells CASSVGRAGERTDTQYF. The CDR3 bases are TGTGCCAGCAGTGTTGGCAGGGCAGGGGAGCGCACAGATACGCAGTATTTT.

The rearrangement links TRBV5-6 to TRBJ2-7; maybe TRBD2 (6 bases). Deletions cut 0 bases from V and 2 bases from J, with 12 bases between. The CDR3 is 15 residues long. Germline values: CDR1 SGHDT, CDR2 YYEEEE. Written as DNA, the CDR3 is TGTGCCAGCAGCTTGGCCGGGACTCTGACCTACGAGCAGTACTTC. It is translated as CASSLAGTLTYEQYF.

The chain couples TRBV5-1 to TRBJ2-1; possible D gene TRBD2, 6 bases. Germline values: CDR1 SGHRS, CDR2 YFSETQ. This CDR3 has 16 amino acids. V lost 2 bases to trimming and J lost 5 bases, with 17 bases between them. The CDR3 loop is CASSLGLSGIHNEQFF. The DNA of the CDR3 is TGCGCCAGCAGCTTAGGACTTAGCGGAATACACAATGAGCAGTTCTTC. Supplemented by reference TRBV5-1 and TRBJ2-1, the full variable domain reads KAGVTQTPRYLIKTRGQQVTLSCSPISGHRSVSWYQQTPGQGLQFLFEYFSETQRNKGNFPGRFSGRQFSNSRSEMNVSTLELGDSALYLCASSLGLSGIHNEQFFGPGTRLTVL.

This chain joins TRBV27 and TRBJ2-7; tentatively, D is TRBD1 (6 bases). Germline V gene data show CDR1 as MNHEY and CDR2 as SMNVEV (reference sequence). Trimming took 4 bases from V and 3 from J, leaving 13 bases between them. The CDR3 has 14 amino acids. In DNA form, the CDR3 reads TGTGCCAGCAGTTACGGGGACACATTCTACGAGCAGTACTTC. Protein: CASSYGDTFYEQYF.

The rearrangement joins TRBV4-1 to TRBJ2-5; TRBD2 aligns across 13 bases. CDR1 MGHRA and CDR2 YSYEKL come from the germline V gene. The junction had 9 bases not matched to a gene; V was cut back by 4 bases and J by 4 bases. The CDR3 consists of 17 residues. The CDR3 nucleotides are TGCGCCAGCAGCCGGAAACTAGCGGGAGGGCCTGGAGAGACCCAGTACTTC. Encoded protein: CASSRKLAGGPGETQYF.

V and J are TRBV25-1 and TRBJ2-7; D remains ambiguous. Trimming pared 2 bases from V and 5 bases from J, leaving 7 bases between. Germline V gene lookup returns CDR1 MGHDK and CDR2 SYGVNS. The CDR3 spans 12 residues. The CDR3: CASSEPPHEQYF. CDR3 coding DNA: TGTGCCAGCAGTGAACCCCCTCACGAGCAGTACTTC.